Listed here are 29 T cell receptor beta chains from one sample, sequenced in a study of blood T cell repertoires in COVID-19. Data came from immunoSEQ multiplex PCR; TCRdb stores just in-frame clones and leaves some out. The sample lists a few hundred thousand clones, roughly 90% seen once, with about 7.1% in the top ten. Input material: peripheral blood. Receptors originate from a woman aged 55-70 years with COVID-19, enrolled during active disease.

The rearrangement links TRBV7-2 to TRBJ2-1, with 11 bases lining up with TRBD2. CDR1 SGHTA and CDR2 FQGNSA come from the germline V gene. The V gene end was trimmed by 4 bases and the J gene end by 4 bases; junction bases not matched to a gene: 15. The CDR3 is 19 amino acids. CDR3 in amino acids: CASSWPGTVSGGVYNEQFF. CDR3 bases: TGTGCCAGCAGCTGGCCCGGGACCGTTAGCGGGGGGGTATACAATGAGCAGTTCTTC.

V is TRBV7-2 and J is TRBJ1-1; possibly TRBD1 for D (5 bases). This CDR3 has 14 residues. Looked up from germline, CDR1 is SGHTA and CDR2 is FQGNSA. The V gene lost 1 base and the J gene lost 11 bases, with 17 bases spanning the gap. CDR3 in amino acids: CASSLERYGGLAFF. The CDR3 coding sequence is TGTGCCAGCAGCTTAGAGCGGTACGGGGGGTTGGCTTTCTTT.

This clone was seen once. The chain carries TRBV2 and TRBJ1-5; TRBD1 aligns across 7 bases. Looked up from germline, CDR1 is SNHLY and CDR2 is FYNNEI. The CDR3 spans 17 residues. V gave up 7 bases and J gave up 2 bases; unmatched junction bases: 14. The CDR3 protein is CASNKIRQGTGNQPQHF. CDR3 coding DNA: TGTGCCAGCAATAAAATTCGACAGGGAACGGGCAATCAGCCCCAGCATTTT.

J is TRBJ1-4 and V is TRBV10-2; D unresolved. With 5 bases removed from V and 8 bases from J, the gap between germline ends came to 15 bases. CDR1 WSHSY and CDR2 SAAADI come from the germline V gene. The CDR3 sequence is 14 residues long. The CDR3: CASSPRVPQEKLFF. The DNA of the CDR3 is TGCGCCAGCAGTCCCCGGGTTCCGCAGGAAAAACTGTTTTTT.

CDR3 DNA sequence: TGTGCCAGCAGCTATACAGGGCAGGGGAACTATGGCTACACCTTC. Its translation: CASSYTGQGNYGYTF. This chain joins TRBV3-1 (or the pseudogene TRBV3-2) and TRBJ1-2, with TRBD1 as a possible D gene (6 bases). V was clipped by 5 bases and J by 2 bases, with 15 bases between them. The CDR3 is 15 amino acids. Germline V lookup: CDR1 LGHDT, CDR2 YNNKEL (reference sequence).

The count of this clone is one. The chain employs TRBV9 and TRBJ1-1; no definite D call. Germline V CDR1 and CDR2: SGDLS, YYNGEE. With 0 bases removed from V and 10 bases from J, the gap between germline ends came to 16 bases. The CDR3 loop spans 14 amino acids. CDR3 sequence (DNA): TGTGCCAGCAGCGTAGGGGAGGTCGTGACCGGAGCTTTCTTT. The encoded protein is CASSVGEVVTGAFF.

The J gene is TRBJ1-1, the V gene TRBV7-8; 8 bases align to TRBD1. The CDR3 spans 15 residues. Unmatched junction bases numbered 10, after V lost 5 bases and J lost 5 bases. Germline V gene data show CDR1 as SGHVS and CDR2 as FQNEAQ. In nucleotides, the CDR3 is TGTGCCAGCAGCCCGAACACAGGGGGAGGGACTGAAGCTTTCTTT. It specifies CASSPNTGGGTEAFF.

The chain couples TRBV27 to TRBJ1-3; D is undetermined. V gave up 3 bases and J gave up 6 bases, with 15 bases separating them. This CDR3 spans 15 amino acids. The germline V gene has CDR1 MNHEY and CDR2 SMNVEV (reference sequence). CDR3: CASSLRPSVENTIYF. In DNA form, the CDR3 reads TGTGCCAGCAGTTTGCGGCCCTCGGTAGAAAACACCATATATTTT.

The rearrangement joins TRBV11-2 to TRBJ1-1; D perhaps matches TRBD1 (5 bases). This CDR3 region has 14 residues. Trimming removed 3 bases from V and 0 bases from J, with 8 bases in between. Germline-derived CDR1 and CDR2 are SGHAT and FQNNGV. The CDR3 sequence is CASSFQGLNTEAFF. The CDR3 DNA sequence: TGTGCCAGCAGCTTTCAGGGCTTGAACACTGAAGCTTTCTTT.

The gene calls are TRBV29-1 and TRBJ2-5; the match to TRBD1 covers 7 bases. The CDR3 extends over 13 amino acids. Germline CDR1 is SQVTM and CDR2 is ANQGSEA. With 6 bases clipped from V and 2 bases from J, the junction kept 6 bases outside the gene matches. CDR3 sequence: CSVAMGQQETQYF. Here the CDR3 DNA reads TGCAGCGTCGCGATGGGACAGCAAGAGACCCAGTACTTC.

The CDR3 region has the DNA TGTGCCAGCAGCGCCGCTTCGGGCACTGAAGCTTTCTTT. Protein sequence: CASSAASGTEAFF. V is TRBV9 and J is TRBJ1-1, with D hard to call. The CDR3 runs 13 residues. V was shortened by 3 bases and J by 4 bases, with 10 bases between the two germline ends. Germline CDR1 and CDR2: SGDLS and YYNGEE.

The gene calls are TRBV7-2 and TRBJ2-5; 8 bases agree with TRBD1. The CDR3 consists of 14 residues. Germline values: CDR1 SGHTA, CDR2 FQGNSA. Trimming at V came to 5 bases and at J to 2 bases, leaving 4 bases not matched to a gene. CDR3 in amino acids: CASSPWTGQETQYF. The CDR3 coding sequence is TGTGCCAGCAGCCCTTGGACAGGGCAAGAGACCCAGTACTTC.

This clone was found a few times. The genes are TRBV6-2 or TRBV6-3 and TRBJ2-7; a possible D gene is TRBD1 (5 bases). Deletions cut 0 bases from V and 4 bases from J, with 10 bases between. The germline CDR1 and CDR2 sequences are MNHEY and SVGEGT. The CDR3 length is 14 residues. CDR3 in DNA: TGTGCCAGCAGTTACTCATCAGGGCCTTACGAGCAGTACTTC. Its protein product is CASSYSSGPYEQYF.

The chain combines TRBV10-3 with TRBJ2-7; no definite D call. The CDR3 contains 14 residues. V lost 0 bases and J lost 2, with 8 bases in between. Germline CDR1 is ENHRY and CDR2 is SYGVKD. The CDR3 DNA follows: TGTGCCATCAGTGAGTCTTGGGCTGCCTACGAGCAGTACTTC. This sequence encodes CAISESWAAYEQYF.

The chain couples TRBV3-1 (or the pseudogene TRBV3-2) to TRBJ2-7; 10 nucleotides align to TRBD1. Trimming removed 5 bases from V and 2 bases from J; junction bases left unmatched: 9. The CDR3 runs 16 residues. The germline gives CDR1 LGHDT, CDR2 YNNKEL (reference sequence). The CDR3 bases are TGTGCCAGCAGCGACACGGGACAGGGGCGAACCTACGAGCAGTACTTC. This gives the protein CASSDTGQGRTYEQYF.

This clone was seen a single time. The chain couples TRBV15 to TRBJ1-4; D is unresolved. The CDR3 is made up of 16 amino acids. The ends were cut back, 2 bases at V and 0 bases at J, with 10 bases in the middle. Germline values: CDR1 LNHNV, CDR2 YYDKDF (reference sequence). The DNA of the CDR3 is TGTGCCACCAGCAGATCCGCGGCAGCAACTAATGAAAAACTGTTTTTT. It codes for CATSRSAAATNEKLFF.

The chain is built from TRBV5-6 and TRBJ1-5; TRBD1 matches 8 bases. The CDR3 extends over 13 amino acids. Germline V gene data show CDR1 as SGHDT and CDR2 as YYEEEE. Germline trimming cut 3 bases from V and 7 bases from J; bases unmatched to any gene: 3. The CDR3: CASSWDRNQPQHF. CDR3 DNA sequence: TGTGCCAGCAGCTGGGACAGGAACCAGCCCCAGCATTTT.

The V call is TRBV6-5, the J call TRBJ1-4, with 7 bases lining up with TRBD1. CDR3 size: 16 residues. Germline V gene data show CDR1 as MNHEY and CDR2 as SVGAGI. V lost 2 bases to trimming and J lost 8 bases; unmatched junction nucleotides: 11. The CDR3 reads CASSYDVGTVGEKLFF. The CDR3 nucleotides are TGTGCCAGCAGTTACGATGTTGGGACAGTGGGGGAAAAACTGTTTTTT.

V gene TRBV19 combines with J gene TRBJ1-5; D gene ambiguous. This CDR3 is 11 amino acids long. Germline-derived CDR1 and CDR2 are LNHDA and SQIVND (reference sequence). The germline V and J ends were trimmed by 6 bases and 10 bases, with 10 bases remaining between them. The CDR3 nucleotides read TGTGCCAGTAGCGCCCATGGCCCCCAGCATTTT. It yields the protein CASSAHGPQHF.

This rearrangement joins TRBV6-5 to TRBJ1-4; D gene unclear. The CDR3 is 13 residues long. In germline, CDR1 is MNHEY, CDR2 SVGAGI. V dropped 8 bases and J dropped 8 bases, with 15 bases sitting between them. The DNA for the CDR3 is TGTGCCAGCCGGCGAAACGAAGCGGAAAAACTGTTTTTT. Its protein product is CASRRNEAEKLFF.

The chain couples TRBV2 to TRBJ2-1; D possibly corresponds to TRBD2 (6 bases). Germline V gene sequence: CDR1 SNHLY, CDR2 FYNNEI. Trimming cost V 7 bases and J 5 bases, with 18 bases left between them. This CDR3 has 15 amino acids. CDR3 sequence reads: CASTQEGLPNNEQFF. The CDR3 nucleotides are TGTGCCAGCACCCAAGAGGGACTTCCTAACAATGAGCAGTTCTTC.

This chain uses TRBV21-1 with TRBJ2-3; the D call TRBD2 from the table was never checked on the DNA. TRBV21-1 is noted as a pseudogene. The CDR3 has 14 amino acids. DNA for the CDR3: TGTGCCAGCAGCACTAAGGAGGGAACAGATACGCAGTATTTT. Its translation is CASSTKEGTDTQYF.

In this sample, this clone turned up a few times. The chain uses TRBV11-2 and TRBJ2-2, with 7 bases that match TRBD1. The CDR3 length is 16 residues. Germline CDR1 and CDR2: SGHAT and FQNNGV. J was trimmed by 3 bases and V by 1 base; bases with no gene match: 5. In DNA form, the CDR3 reads TGTGCCAGCAGCTTAGGACAGGGAATCGACACCGGGGAGCTGTTTTTT. Translation gives CASSLGQGIDTGELFF.

This chain joins TRBV19 and TRBJ1-1; possible D gene TRBD1, 5 bases. Germline-derived CDR1 and CDR2 are LNHDA and SQIVND (reference sequence). This CDR3 is built from 15 residues. Trimming took 6 bases from V and 1 from J, leaving 15 bases between them. The CDR3 DNA follows: TGTGCCAGTAGCTACCGGGACTGGAAGAACACTGAAGCTTTCTTT. Amino acid sequence: CASSYRDWKNTEAFF.

The chain has TRBV5-8 and TRBJ2-7; 7 bases are a match to TRBD2. In germline, CDR1 is SGHTS, CDR2 YDEGEE. This CDR3 comprises 12 residues. Trimming at V came to 3 bases and at J to 9 bases, leaving 6 bases not matched to a gene. The CDR3 loop reads CASSWEGPGQYF. CDR3 coding DNA: TGTGCCAGCAGCTGGGAGGGGCCAGGGCAGTACTTC.

The chain has TRBV4-3 and TRBJ2-2; no firm D call. Trimming removed 1 base from V and 0 bases from J, with 6 bases in between. CDR3 size: 15 residues. From germline, CDR1 is LGHNA and CDR2 YSLEER. Here the CDR3 DNA reads TGCGCCAGCAGCCAAGTCCACTCGAACACCGGGGAGCTGTTTTTT. This codes for CASSQVHSNTGELFF.

This chain joins TRBV10-3 and TRBJ2-3, with 7 bases that match TRBD2. Trimming removed 3 bases from V and 3 bases from J; junction bases left unmatched: 12. The CDR3 consists of 17 residues. Germline CDR1 and CDR2: ENHRY and SYGVKD. This CDR3 is CAISDLLWGSGTDTQYF. The CDR3 bases are TGTGCCATCAGTGACCTCCTGTGGGGTAGCGGGACAGATACGCAGTATTTT.

This clone was counted a few times. Other DNA sequences in this specimen translate into the identical CDR3. This chain joins TRBV14 and TRBJ2-1; TRBD2 agrees at 7 bases. Trimming took 4 bases from V and 0 from J; bases not matched to a gene: 0. This CDR3 has 14 amino acids. CDR1 is SGHDN and CDR2 is FVKESK in the germline V gene. As DNA, the CDR3 is TGTGCCAGCAGCCGGGACTACTCCTACAATGAGCAGTTCTTC. Amino acids: CASSRDYSYNEQFF.

The chain uses TRBV5-6 and TRBJ2-7; 9 positions agree with TRBD1. This CDR3 is 17 amino acids long. With V trimmed by 0 bases and J by 0 bases, 7 bases remained unmatched. Germline lookup yields CDR1 SGHDT and CDR2 YYEEEE. Here the CDR3 DNA reads TGTGCCAGCAGCTTGGAAGGACAGGGGCCTAGCTCCTACGAGCAGTACTTC. Translation: CASSLEGQGPSSYEQYF.